What follows are 8 T cell receptor beta chains derived from one specimen sequenced in a study of regulatory T cells in long-lasting Graves disease. The time point is: persistent/refractory GD, antithyroid drugs over 5 years with positive TRAb. Extracted PBMC RNA gave rise to the TCR library. Relying on iRepertoire HTBI primers and Arm-PCR of CDR3 regions, the team built TCR beta libraries. From the multiplex PCR reads, TCRdb called clonotypes with MiXCR, one entry per CDR3 protein. The data contain a few hundred thousand distinct CDR3 sequences, around a quarter of them singletons. This specimen was peripheral blood mononuclear cells (PBMCs), taken when the disease was refractory, from a patient treated with antithyroid drugs. The receptors shown here come from a female donor with Graves disease.

The chain has TRBV3-1 and TRBJ2-7; TRBD1 matches 8 bases. Trimming removed 5 bases from V and 2 bases from J; junction bases left unmatched: 11. There are 16 residues in the CDR3. From germline, CDR1 is LGHDT and CDR2 YNNKEL (reference sequence). The CDR3 DNA is TGTGCCAGCAGCACACGTGCAGGGGGCGCACCCTACGAGCAGTACTTC. This gives the protein CASSTRAGGAPYEQYF.

The genes are TRBV24-1 and TRBJ1-5, with D possibly being TRBD1 (6 bases). V was cut by 0 bases and J by 0 bases, with 11 bases left in between. The CDR3 totals 17 residues. CDR1 is KGHDR, CDR2 SFDVKD, per germline. This CDR3 is CATSDLGRGHSNQPQHF. The CDR3 bases are TGTGCCACCAGTGATTTGGGCAGGGGACATAGCAATCAGCCCCAGCATTTT.

This clonotype was detected many times. The junction departs from the called germline gene at one end, perhaps through a read error. The rearrangement joins TRBV5-1 to TRBJ2-2, with 7 bases fitting TRBD2. The germline V gene has CDR1 SGHRS and CDR2 YFSETQ. The CDR3 contains 14 residues. CDR3: CASSSQGGTGELFF. The CDR3 DNA follows: TGTGCCAGCAGTTCCCAGGGAGGGACCGGGGAGCTGTTTTTT.

This clonotype was seen ten or more times. The chain couples TRBV2 to TRBJ1-1; 7 bases map to TRBD1. Germline V gives CDR1 SNHLY, CDR2 FYNNEI. This CDR3 is 13 amino acids long. V was clipped by 6 bases and J by 8 bases; unmatched bases: 9. CDR3 in amino acids: CASRSEQGTEAFF. The DNA for the CDR3 is TGTGCCAGCAGATCCGAACAGGGGACCGAAGCTTTCTTT.

The chain carries TRBV3-1 and TRBJ2-7; maybe TRBD2 (5 bases). The CDR3 runs 18 residues. Trimming removed 2 bases at V and 0 bases at J, with 20 bases between. Germline V gene lookup returns CDR1 LGHDT and CDR2 YNNKEL (reference sequence). The CDR3 loop is CASSQSGLFIQSSYEQYF. CDR3 in DNA: TGTGCCAGCAGCCAATCCGGACTCTTTATTCAGAGCTCCTACGAGCAGTACTTC.

This clonotype was detected only once. The chain has TRBV6-1 and TRBJ2-3, with TRBD1 matching 9 bases. The V segment lost 5 bases and the J segment 4 bases; nucleotides outside the gene matches: 10. The CDR3 extends over 16 amino acids. Germline CDR1 reads MNHNS; CDR2 reads SASEGT. CDR3 loop: CASSLSGTGSSDTQYF. CDR3 DNA sequence: TGTGCCAGCAGTCTTTCGGGGACAGGGTCTTCAGATACGCAGTATTTT.

The V gene is TRBV4-3, the J gene TRBJ1-6; weak D call: TRBD1 (5 bases). Per the germline V gene, CDR1 is LGHNA and CDR2 is YSLEER. The CDR3 length is 16 residues. V was pared by 3 bases and J by 8 bases, with 17 bases between. CDR3 DNA sequence: TGCGCCAGCAGCCATGGCGAGGGCCAGGGACATTCACCCCTCCACTTT. It translates to CASSHGEGQGHSPLHF.

In DNA, the CDR3 is TGTGCCAGCAAGGACCGAGCGTACATTCAGTACTTC. Translated, it gives CASKDRAYIQYF. J is TRBJ2-4 and V is TRBV6-1; no definite D call. Trimming took off 7 bases at V and 8 bases at J, with 12 bases between the two ends. The CDR3 is 12 residues long. CDR1 and CDR2 from the germline V gene are MNHNS and SASEGT.